The T cell receptor beta chain under discussion was sequenced for a study of T-cell reconstitution after alpha-beta-depleted transplantation in children. Unique molecular identifiers were incorporated during preparation of the TCRbeta library. Each CDR3 protein gets one entry after TCRdb re-called the PCR reads with MiXCR. Of around 400,000 distinct CDR3 sequences listed, about a fifth are singletons. CDR1 and CDR2 (germline): SGHRS, YFSETQ. V shed 4 bases and J shed 6 bases, with 11 bases lying between them. This CDR3 contains 14 residues. Source: PBMCs from the stem cell graft donor, taken from the stem cell graft. The receptor was isolated from a human donor who donated a stem cell graft to a child with acute myeloid leukemia. The chain couples TRBV5-1 to TRBJ1-6; D ambiguous. DNA for the CDR3: TGCGCCAGCAGCCCTCGGTTGGCTAATTCACCCCTCCACTTT. Protein product: CASSPRLANSPLHF.